What follows are 17 T cell receptor beta chains derived from one specimen sequenced in a study of cytomegalovirus exposure and HLA in healthy donors. Primers for the PCR totalled 60 Vbeta and 13 Jbeta. The table came from immunoSEQ multiplex PCR; TCRdb's copy has only in-frame clones and leaves some out. The profile shows about 200,000 clones, around three quarters of them singletons. Sequenced material: PBMCs. The origin of the receptors is a woman younger than 45 in good health and CMV-seropositive.

The V gene is TRBV9, the J gene TRBJ2-2; 10 bases line up with TRBD2. The CDR3 sequence is 16 residues long. Germline V lookup: CDR1 SGDLS, CDR2 YYNGEE. V dropped 6 bases and J dropped 0; count of bases not matched to a gene: 5. The CDR3, as DNA: TGTGCCAGCACAGCGGGGGGGACTGCGAACACCGGGGAGCTGTTTTTT. It yields the protein CASTAGGTANTGELFF.

This chain connects TRBV2 to TRBJ1-5; 9 bases line up with TRBD1. The CDR3 length is 17 residues. Looked up from germline, CDR1 is SNHLY and CDR2 is FYNNEI. After removal of 3 bases from V and 4 bases from J, the junction contained 10 bases not matched to a gene. In DNA form, the CDR3 reads TGTGCCAGCAGTGATAAGGGGACAGGGCAATTGAATCAGCCCCAGCATTTT. Residues: CASSDKGTGQLNQPQHF.

This clone was found a few times. The chain recombines TRBV25-1 with TRBJ2-7, with 11 nucleotides matching TRBD1. Unmatched junction bases numbered 8, after V lost 5 bases and J lost 5 bases. This CDR3 is built from 15 residues. Looked up from germline, CDR1 is MGHDK and CDR2 is SYGVNS. The CDR3 spells CASSPLGTGGNEQYF. The CDR3 DNA reads as TGTGCCAGCAGTCCCCTTGGGACAGGGGGGAACGAGCAGTACTTC.

V gene TRBV6-1 combines with J gene TRBJ1-3; D is uncertain. The germline V gene encodes CDR1 MNHNS and CDR2 SASEGT. The V end lost 8 bases, the J end lost 0 bases, and 14 bases lay between the germline ends. The CDR3 runs to 15 residues. CDR3 in amino acids: CASVIRGHSGNTIYF. Here the CDR3 DNA reads TGTGCCAGCGTAATACGAGGGCACTCTGGAAACACCATATATTTT.

This chain connects TRBV7-8 to TRBJ1-4; unclear D gene. Trimming pared 4 bases from V and 0 bases from J, leaving 9 bases between. The CDR3 sequence is 15 residues long. CDR1 and CDR2 (germline): SGHVS, FQNEAQ. DNA of the CDR3: TGTGCCAGCAGCTCAGTTCCTGCAACTAATGAAAAACTGTTTTTT. Translating gives CASSSVPATNEKLFF.

J is TRBJ2-2 and V is TRBV7-2; D gene uncertain. Trimming removed 2 bases at V and 0 bases at J, with 10 bases between. The CDR3 contains 16 residues. CDR1 and CDR2 from the germline V gene are SGHTA and FQGNSA. The CDR3 bases are TGTGCCAGCAGCTTACAAGCGACCGCGAACACCGGGGAGCTGTTTTTT. Translation gives CASSLQATANTGELFF.

V gene TRBV9 combines with J gene TRBJ2-3; TRBD1 agrees at 7 bases. CDR1 and CDR2 from the germline V gene are SGDLS and YYNGEE. The ends lost 0 bases at V and 3 bases at J; junction bases unmatched: 7. The CDR3 loop spans 16 amino acids. The CDR3 protein is CASSVGTGDGTDTQYF. CDR3 nucleotide sequence: TGTGCCAGCAGCGTAGGGACAGGCGATGGGACAGATACGCAGTATTTT.

The chain has TRBV29-1 and TRBJ1-1, with 9 bases identical to TRBD1. The CDR3 sequence is 12 residues long. The V and J ends lost 5 bases and 6 bases, in that order; junction bases with no gene match: 4. Germline V gene data show CDR1 as SQVTM and CDR2 as ANQGSEA. The CDR3 DNA is TGCAGCGTTTCCGGACAGGGGTCTGAAGCTTTCTTT. It yields the protein CSVSGQGSEAFF.

The chain is built from TRBV7-6 and TRBJ2-1, with 9 bases lining up with TRBD2. Germline lookup yields CDR1 SGHVS and CDR2 FNYEAQ. CDR3 length equals 15 residues. V was clipped by 3 bases and J by 4 bases; unmatched bases: 4. The DNA of the CDR3 is TGTGCCAGCAGCTTTAGCGGGGGCGATTACAATGAGCAGTTCTTC. It codes for CASSFSGGDYNEQFF.

This clone was recorded only once. The rearrangement uses TRBV21-1 and TRBJ1-6; the table's D call, TRBD1, has no DNA check behind it. TRBV21-1 is flagged as a pseudogene. This CDR3 comprises 15 residues. The CDR3 coding sequence is TGTGCCAGCAGCCCAGGGACAGCTGCTAATTCACCCCTCCACTTT. This sequence encodes CASSPGTAANSPLHF.

This clone was observed a handful of times. The V gene is TRBV7-2, the J gene TRBJ2-5, with D tentatively TRBD2 (5 bases). Germline CDR1 is SGHTA and CDR2 is FQGNSA. V was shortened by 3 bases and J by 1 base, with 9 bases between the two germline ends. CDR3 size: 14 residues. In nucleotides, the CDR3 is TGTGCCAGCAGCTTGTATAGCGTCCAAGAGACCCAGTACTTC. Encoded protein: CASSLYSVQETQYF.

The V gene is TRBV5-4, the J gene TRBJ2-3; the D gene is possibly TRBD1 (5 bases). This CDR3 is 15 amino acids long. Germline assignment: CDR1 SGHNT and CDR2 YYREEE (reference sequence). Trimming removed 0 bases at V and 4 bases at J, with 12 bases between. The CDR3 loop reads CASSLEGVGADTQYF. In nucleotides, the CDR3 is TGTGCCAGCAGCTTGGAAGGGGTTGGCGCAGATACGCAGTATTTT. The entire variable domain, with the rest obtained from reference TRBV5-4 and TRBJ2-3, is as follows: ETGVTQSPTHLIKTRGQQVTLRCSSQSGHNTVSWYQQALGQGPQFIFQYYREEENGRGNFPPRFSGLQFPNYSSELNVNALELDDSALYLCASSLEGVGADTQYFGPGTRLTVL.

The chain uses TRBV19 and TRBJ1-5; tentative D call: TRBD1 (6 bases). V lost 3 bases to trimming and J lost 7 bases, with 16 bases between them. The CDR3 is 15 amino acids. Per germline, CDR1 LNHDA and CDR2 SQIVND (reference sequence). The CDR3 coding sequence is TGTGCCAGTAGTATCCGCTCGGGGGGCCGACAGCCCCAGCATTTT. Amino acid sequence: CASSIRSGGRQPQHF.

The rearrangement joins TRBV18 to TRBJ2-1; D remains ambiguous. The CDR3 totals 15 residues. Trimming took 0 bases from V and 4 from J, leaving 10 bases between them. Germline CDR1 and CDR2: KGHSH and LQKENI. CDR3 sequence: CASSPPSPQYNEQFF. The DNA for the CDR3 is TGTGCCAGCTCACCACCGTCACCTCAGTACAATGAGCAGTTCTTC.

This chain joins TRBV7-9 and TRBJ1-5; no firm D call. Germline CDR1 SEHNR, CDR2 FQNEAQ (reference sequence). V lost 2 bases to trimming and J lost 7 bases, with 9 bases between them. This CDR3 has 13 residues. The CDR3 reads CASSLTYEQPQHF. CDR3 coding DNA: TGTGCCAGCAGCTTAACCTACGAACAGCCCCAGCATTTT.

The J gene is TRBJ1-4, the V gene TRBV27, with D possibly being TRBD1 (5 bases). The CDR3 has 15 amino acids. The V gene's germline CDR1 is MNHEY and CDR2 SMNVEV (reference sequence). V lost 6 bases and J 10 bases, leaving 21 bases between the germline ends. CDR3 DNA: TGTGCCAGCAGGCCCGGGGGGGTAAGATATGGAAAACTGTTTTTT. Translated, it gives CASRPGGVRYGKLFF.

This clone has a handful of counts. The chain joins TRBV10-3 to TRBJ2-3; TRBD1 matches 7 bases. The CDR3 extends over 14 amino acids. Unmatched junction bases numbered 7, after V lost 6 bases and J lost 4 bases. The germline V gene encodes CDR1 ENHRY and CDR2 SYGVKD. The CDR3 is CAIRDRVDADTQYF. The CDR3 DNA follows: TGTGCCATCAGAGACAGGGTTGACGCAGATACGCAGTATTTT.